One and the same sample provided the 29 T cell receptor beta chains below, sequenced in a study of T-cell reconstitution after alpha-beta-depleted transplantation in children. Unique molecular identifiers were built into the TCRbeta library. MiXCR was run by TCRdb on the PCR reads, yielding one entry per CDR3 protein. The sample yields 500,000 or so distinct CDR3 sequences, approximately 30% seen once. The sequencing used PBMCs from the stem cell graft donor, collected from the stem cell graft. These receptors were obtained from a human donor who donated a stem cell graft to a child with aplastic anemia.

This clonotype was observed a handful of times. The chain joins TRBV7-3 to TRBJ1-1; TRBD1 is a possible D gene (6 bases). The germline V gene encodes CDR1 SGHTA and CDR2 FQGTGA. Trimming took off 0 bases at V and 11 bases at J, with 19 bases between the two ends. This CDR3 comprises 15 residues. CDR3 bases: TGTGCCAGCAGCTTAACCGGGGGCATTACGGGGGATGCTTTCTTT. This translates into CASSLTGGITGDAFF.

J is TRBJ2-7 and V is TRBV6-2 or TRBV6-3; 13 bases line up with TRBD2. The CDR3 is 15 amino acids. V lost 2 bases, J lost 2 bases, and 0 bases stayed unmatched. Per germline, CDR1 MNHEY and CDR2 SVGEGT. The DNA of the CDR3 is TGTGCCAGCAGTTACGGACTAGCGGGAGCCTACGAGCAGTACGTC. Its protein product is CASSYGLAGAYEQYV.

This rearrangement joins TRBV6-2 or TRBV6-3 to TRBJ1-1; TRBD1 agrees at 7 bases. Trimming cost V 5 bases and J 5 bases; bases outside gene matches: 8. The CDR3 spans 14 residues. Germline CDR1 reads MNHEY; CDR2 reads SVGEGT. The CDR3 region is CASSDYRQGTEAFF. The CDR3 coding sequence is TGTGCCAGCAGTGACTATCGACAGGGAACTGAAGCTTTCTTT.

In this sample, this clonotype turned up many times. The CDR3 reads CSVDLGTETQYF. The CDR3, as DNA: TGCAGCGTTGATTTAGGGACGGAGACCCAGTACTTC. The chain couples TRBV29-1 to TRBJ2-5, with D perhaps matching TRBD1 or TRBD2 (5 bases each). Germline V gene lookup returns CDR1 SQVTM and CDR2 ANQGSEA. CDR3 length: 12 amino acids. Deletions cut 3 bases from V and 5 bases from J, with 10 bases between.

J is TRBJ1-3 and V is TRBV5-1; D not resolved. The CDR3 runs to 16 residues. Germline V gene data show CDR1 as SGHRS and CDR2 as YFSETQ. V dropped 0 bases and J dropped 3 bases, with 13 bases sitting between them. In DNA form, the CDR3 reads TGCGCCAGCAGCTTGGCCTTTGCAGGCCTTGGAAACACCATATATTTT. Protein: CASSLAFAGLGNTIYF.

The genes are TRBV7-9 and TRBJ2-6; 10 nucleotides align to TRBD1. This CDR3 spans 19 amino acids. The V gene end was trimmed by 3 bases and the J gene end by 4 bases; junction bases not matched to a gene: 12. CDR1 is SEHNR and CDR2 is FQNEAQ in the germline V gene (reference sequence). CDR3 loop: CASSFKTGTGARGANVLTF. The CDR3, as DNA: TGTGCCAGCAGCTTTAAGACCGGGACAGGGGCCCGGGGGGCCAACGTCCTGACTTTC.

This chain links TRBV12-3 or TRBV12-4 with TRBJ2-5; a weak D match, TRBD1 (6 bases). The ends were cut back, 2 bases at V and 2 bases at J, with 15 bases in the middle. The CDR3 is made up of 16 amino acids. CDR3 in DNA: TGTGCCAGCAGTTTAAAACCGGGACAACCACAAGAGACCCAGTACTTC. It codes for CASSLKPGQPQETQYF.

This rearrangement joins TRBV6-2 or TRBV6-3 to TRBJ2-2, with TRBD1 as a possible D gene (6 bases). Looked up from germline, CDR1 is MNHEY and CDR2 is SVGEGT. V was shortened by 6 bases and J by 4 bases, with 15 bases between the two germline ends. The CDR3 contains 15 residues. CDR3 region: CASRPQGLPTGELFF. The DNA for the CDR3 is TGTGCCAGCAGACCGCAGGGGCTCCCCACCGGGGAGCTGTTTTTT.

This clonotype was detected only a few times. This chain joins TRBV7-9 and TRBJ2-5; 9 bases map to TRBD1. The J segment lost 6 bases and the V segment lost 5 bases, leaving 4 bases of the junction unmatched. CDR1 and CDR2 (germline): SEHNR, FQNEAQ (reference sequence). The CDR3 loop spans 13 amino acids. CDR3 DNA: TGTGCCAGCAGCGGTGGACAGGGGAAGACCCAGTACTTC. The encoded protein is CASSGGQGKTQYF.

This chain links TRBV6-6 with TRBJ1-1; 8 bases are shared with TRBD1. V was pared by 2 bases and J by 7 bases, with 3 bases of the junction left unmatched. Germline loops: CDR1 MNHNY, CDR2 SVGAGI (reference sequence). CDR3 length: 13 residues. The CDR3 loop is CASSYPGQGEAFF. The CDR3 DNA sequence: TGTGCCAGCAGTTACCCAGGACAGGGTGAAGCTTTCTTT.

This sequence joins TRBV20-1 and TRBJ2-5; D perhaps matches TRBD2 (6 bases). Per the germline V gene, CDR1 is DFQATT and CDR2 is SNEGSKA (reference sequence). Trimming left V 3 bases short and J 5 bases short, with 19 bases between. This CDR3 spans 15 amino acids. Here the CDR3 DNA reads TGCAGTGCTAGGATCCCAGGGAGGTCTCTGGAGACCCAGTACTTC. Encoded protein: CSARIPGRSLETQYF.

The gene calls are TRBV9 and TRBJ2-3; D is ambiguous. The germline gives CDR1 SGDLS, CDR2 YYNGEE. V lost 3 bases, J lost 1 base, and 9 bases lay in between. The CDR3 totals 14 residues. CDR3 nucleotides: TGTGCCAGCAGCGAGAGGTTGGGCACAGATACGCAGTATTTT. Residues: CASSERLGTDTQYF.

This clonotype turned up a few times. In nucleotides, the CDR3 is TGTGCCAGCAGCTTAGACCCGGATTACTACGAGCAGTACGTC. It specifies CASSLDPDYYEQYV. The V call is TRBV7-2, the J call TRBJ2-7; D remains ambiguous. The ends were cut back, 1 base at V and 3 bases at J, with 10 bases in the middle. This CDR3 spans 14 amino acids. CDR1 and CDR2 (germline): SGHTA, FQGNSA.

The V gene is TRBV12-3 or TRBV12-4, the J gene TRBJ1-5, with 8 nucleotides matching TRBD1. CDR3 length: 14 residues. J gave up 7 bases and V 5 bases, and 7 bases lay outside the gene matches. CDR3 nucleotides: TGTGCCAGCAGTAGCAGGGGGCTGGGGCAGCCCCAGCATTTT. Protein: CASSSRGLGQPQHF.

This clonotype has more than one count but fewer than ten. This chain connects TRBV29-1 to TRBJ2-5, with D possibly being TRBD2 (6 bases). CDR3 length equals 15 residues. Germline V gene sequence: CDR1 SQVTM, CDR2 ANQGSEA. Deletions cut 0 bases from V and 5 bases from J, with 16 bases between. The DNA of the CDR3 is TGCAGCGTTGAAGATTGGAGGGGCGGAGCCGAGACCCAGTACTTC. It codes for CSVEDWRGGAETQYF.

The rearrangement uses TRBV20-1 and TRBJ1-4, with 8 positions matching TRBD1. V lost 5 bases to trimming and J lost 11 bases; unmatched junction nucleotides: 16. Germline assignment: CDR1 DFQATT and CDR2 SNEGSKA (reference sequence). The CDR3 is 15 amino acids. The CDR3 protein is CSARQGGTGGEKLFF. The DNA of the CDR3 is TGCAGTGCTCGACAGGGCGGGACAGGTGGGGAGAAACTGTTTTTT.

DNA for the CDR3: TGTGCCAGTAGTCCTCGACAGGGAACGAGCAATCAGCCCCAGCATTTT. It is translated as CASSPRQGTSNQPQHF. This chain joins TRBV19 and TRBJ1-5; 7 nucleotides line up with TRBD1. In germline, CDR1 is LNHDA, CDR2 SQIVND (reference sequence). The V segment lost 5 bases and the J segment 1 base; nucleotides outside the gene matches: 8. This CDR3 spans 16 amino acids.

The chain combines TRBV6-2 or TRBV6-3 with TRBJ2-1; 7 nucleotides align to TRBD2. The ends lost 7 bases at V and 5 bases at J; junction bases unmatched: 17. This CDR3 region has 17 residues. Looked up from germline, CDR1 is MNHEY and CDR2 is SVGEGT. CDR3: CASMPFYGGGSHNEQFF. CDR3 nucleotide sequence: TGTGCCAGCATGCCGTTTTACGGCGGGGGATCCCACAATGAGCAGTTCTTC.

This CDR3 is CASSQGPGIEAQHF. CDR3 DNA: TGCGCCAGCAGCCAAGGACCGGGTATCGAGGCCCAGCATTTT. The chain employs TRBV4-1 and TRBJ1-5; D ambiguous. There are 14 residues in the CDR3. Germline V gene data show CDR1 as MGHRA and CDR2 as YSYEKL. Trimming cost V 1 base and J 11 bases, with 15 bases left between them.

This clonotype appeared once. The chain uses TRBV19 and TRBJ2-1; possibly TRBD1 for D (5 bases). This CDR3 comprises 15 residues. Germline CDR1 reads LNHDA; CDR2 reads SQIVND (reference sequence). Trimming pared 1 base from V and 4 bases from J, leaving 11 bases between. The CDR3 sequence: CASSIAETDYNEQFF. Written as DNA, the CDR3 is TGTGCCAGTAGTATAGCAGAGACAGATTACAATGAGCAGTTCTTC.

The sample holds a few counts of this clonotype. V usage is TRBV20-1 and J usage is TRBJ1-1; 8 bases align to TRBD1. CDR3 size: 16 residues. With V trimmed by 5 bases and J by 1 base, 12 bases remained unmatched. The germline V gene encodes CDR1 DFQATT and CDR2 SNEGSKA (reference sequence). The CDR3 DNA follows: TGCAGTGCTGGACGACAGGGGATGAGGCGGAACACTGAAGCTTTCTTT. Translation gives CSAGRQGMRRNTEAFF.

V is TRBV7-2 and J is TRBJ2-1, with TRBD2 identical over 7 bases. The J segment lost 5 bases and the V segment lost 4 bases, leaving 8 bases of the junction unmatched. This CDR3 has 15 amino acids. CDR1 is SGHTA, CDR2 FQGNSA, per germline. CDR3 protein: CASSSVAGLNNEQFF. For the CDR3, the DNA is TGTGCCAGCAGCTCGGTAGCGGGCCTGAACAATGAGCAGTTCTTC.

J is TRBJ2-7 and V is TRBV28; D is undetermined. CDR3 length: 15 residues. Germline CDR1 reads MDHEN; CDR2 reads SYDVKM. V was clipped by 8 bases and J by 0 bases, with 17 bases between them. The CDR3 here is CASYPTALASYEQYF. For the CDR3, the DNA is TGTGCCAGCTACCCGACGGCTCTCGCCTCCTACGAGCAGTACTTC.

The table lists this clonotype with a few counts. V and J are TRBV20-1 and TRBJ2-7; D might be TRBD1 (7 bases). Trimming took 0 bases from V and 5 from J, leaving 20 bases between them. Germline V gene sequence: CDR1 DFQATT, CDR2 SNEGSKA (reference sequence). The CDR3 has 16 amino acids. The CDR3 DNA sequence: TGCAGTGCTAGAGACTCCGCCTTGGGACAGCGGGACGAGCAGTACTTC. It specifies CSARDSALGQRDEQYF.

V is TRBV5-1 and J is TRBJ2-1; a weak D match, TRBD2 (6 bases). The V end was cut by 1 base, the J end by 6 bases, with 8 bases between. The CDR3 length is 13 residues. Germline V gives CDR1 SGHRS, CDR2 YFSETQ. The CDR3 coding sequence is TGCGCCAGCAGCTTGTCTAGCGTCAATGAGCAGTTCTTC. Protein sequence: CASSLSSVNEQFF.

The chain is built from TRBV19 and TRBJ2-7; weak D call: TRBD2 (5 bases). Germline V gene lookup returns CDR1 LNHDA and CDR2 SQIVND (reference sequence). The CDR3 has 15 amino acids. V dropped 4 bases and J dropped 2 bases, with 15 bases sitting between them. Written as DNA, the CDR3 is TGTGCCAGTAGTACCCGTTGGAGCGGAGCCTACGAGCAGTACTTC. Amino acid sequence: CASSTRWSGAYEQYF. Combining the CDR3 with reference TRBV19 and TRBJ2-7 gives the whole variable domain DGGITQSPKYLFRKEGQNVTLSCEQNLNHDAMYWYRQDPGQGLRLIYYSQIVNDFQKGDIAEGYSVSREKKESFPLTVTSAQKNPTAFYLCASSTRWSGAYEQYFGPGTRLTVT.

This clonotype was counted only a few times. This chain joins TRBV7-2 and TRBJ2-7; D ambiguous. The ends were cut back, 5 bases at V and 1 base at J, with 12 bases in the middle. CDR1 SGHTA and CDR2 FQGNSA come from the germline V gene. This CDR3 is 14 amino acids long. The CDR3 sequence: CASSQQLGSYEQYV. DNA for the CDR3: TGTGCCAGCAGCCAGCAATTAGGGTCCTACGAGCAGTACGTC.

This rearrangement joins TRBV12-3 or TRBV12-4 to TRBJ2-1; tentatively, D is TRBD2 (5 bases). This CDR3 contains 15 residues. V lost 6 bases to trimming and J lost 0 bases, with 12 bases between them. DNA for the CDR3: TGTGCCAGCAGACTAGGACGGAGCTCCTACAATGAGCAGTTCTTC. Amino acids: CASRLGRSSYNEQFF.

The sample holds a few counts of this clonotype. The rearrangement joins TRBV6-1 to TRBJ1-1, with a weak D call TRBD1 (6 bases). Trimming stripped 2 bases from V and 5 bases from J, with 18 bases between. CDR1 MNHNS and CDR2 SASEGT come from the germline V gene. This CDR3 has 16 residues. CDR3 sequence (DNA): TGTGCCAGCAGTGAATCGACGGGGGGGGCGTTTACTGAAGCTTTCTTT. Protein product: CASSESTGGAFTEAFF.